These T cell receptor beta chains were read from a single sample in a study of molecular identifiers for immune sequencing clone quantification. TCRdb re-called the PCR reads through MiXCR, storing one row per CDR3 protein. The sample lists about 65,000 distinct CDR3 sequences; around a sixth were seen once. The sample comprised naive CD8+ T cells from blood, with Jurkat cell RNA spiked in. All receptors come from a human donor in good health. Some libraries in this study had Jurkat cell RNA spiked in. Both conserved end residues are part of each CDR3. The D gene is left open where the match is weak. Not all rows give a size; the values are once, few, many and, for expanded clones, a class.

TRBV20-1,TRBJ2-1,NA,many,TGCAGTGCTAGAGCTTTAACGGACAACTCCTACAATGAGCAGTTCTTC,CSARALTDNSYNEQFF
TRBV2,TRBJ2-1,NA,NA,TGTGCCAGCAGTGAAGGCCTTCAATCAAATGAGCAGTTCTTC,CASSEGLQSNEQFF
TRBV7-9,TRBJ2-7,TRBD2,few,TGTGCCAGCAGCTCCCTCCGGGACTACACCTACGAGCAGTACTTC,CASSSLRDYTYEQYF
TRBV12-3/TRBV12-4,TRBJ2-7,TRBD2,many,TGTGCCAGCAGTTTAGAGGGACTAGAGACCTACGAGCAGTACTTC,CASSLEGLETYEQYF
TRBV4-1,TRBJ2-3,TRBD2,many,TGCGCCAGCAGCCGAGCCTCTAGCGGGAGAGGGACAGATACGCAGTATTTT,CASSRASSGRGTDTQYF
TRBV24-1,TRBJ2-5,TRBD1,few,TGTGCCACCAGTGTCGGCAGGGGGTTTCAAGAGACCCAGTACTTC,CATSVGRGFQETQYF
TRBV13,TRBJ1-2,TRBD1,many,TGTGCCAGCAGCTTAGGAGGAGGGACAGGGTTTCCCTATGGCTACACCTTC,CASSLGGGTGFPYGYTF
TRBV5-1,TRBJ2-5,TRBD1,few,TGCGCCAGCAGCTTGCCCCCCCGGGGACAGGGGTACCAAGAGACCCAGTACTTC,CASSLPPRGQGYQETQYF
TRBV20-1,TRBJ2-3,NA,many,TGCAGTGCTAGATGGGGAGAAGATACGCAGTATTTT,CSARWGEDTQYF
TRBV11-3,TRBJ2-7,NA,few,TGTGCCAGCAGCTTAGTCGGTGGGTCATCCTCCTACGAGCAGTACTTC,CASSLVGGSSSYEQYF
TRBV6-8,TRBJ2-3,NA,many,TGTGCCAGCATGGTGACTACGCTCCATACGCAGTATTTT,CASMVTTLHTQYF
TRBV3-1,TRBJ2-7,NA,NA,TGTGCCAGCAGCCAATTTGGGCCTTTATACGAGCAGTACTTC,CASSQFGPLYEQYF
TRBV5-4,TRBJ2-2,TRBD2,many,TGTGCCAGCAGCTTGGGACTAGCGGACACCGGGGAGCTGTTTTTT,CASSLGLADTGELFF
TRBV5-4,TRBJ2-5,NA,many,TGTGCCAGCAGTCCACCGGAATCTGTTAGATCAGAGACCCAGTACTTC,CASSPPESVRSETQYF
TRBV6-5,TRBJ2-7,NA,few,TGTGCCAGCAGTTACGGGCCGTCCTACGAGCAGTACTTC,CASSYGPSYEQYF
TRBV20-1,TRBJ1-3,NA,many,TGCAGTGCTAGGGCTTTCCACTCTGGAAACACCATATATTTT,CSARAFHSGNTIYF
TRBV9,TRBJ2-7,NA,NA,TGTGCCAGCAGCCCTCCCTATGCCTACGAGCAGTACTTC,CASSPPYAYEQYF
TRBV10-3,TRBJ2-2,NA,many,TGTGCCATCAGTGAGTCCCCCGGGGAGCTGTTTTTT,CAISESPGELFF
TRBV3-1,TRBJ1-6,NA,many,TGTGCCAGCTCGATAGGACTTGAATATTCACCCCTCCACTTT,CASSIGLEYSPLHF
TRBV7-9,TRBJ2-7,NA,many,TGTGCCAGCAGCTCCCCCGGGGTGATGACTTCCTACGAGCAGTACTTC,CASSSPGVMTSYEQYF
TRBV6-5,TRBJ2-1,NA,many,TGTGCCAGCAGTTACCTTCCCGAGCCCAATGAGCAGTTCTTC,CASSYLPEPNEQFF
TRBV28,TRBJ2-7,NA,few,TGTGCCAGCAGTCCCCACTACGAGCAGTACTTC,CASSPHYEQYF
TRBV27,TRBJ2-1,NA,NA,TGTGCCAGCAAAAGGAATGAGCAGTTCTTC,CASKRNEQFF
TRBV30,TRBJ1-2,TRBD1,many,TGTGCCTGGAATGGGGACCCCGCGGGACAGCCGAACTATGGCTACACCTTC,CAWNGDPAGQPNYGYTF
TRBV6-5,TRBJ2-2,TRBD2,many,TGTGCCAGCAGTTACTCTAGCGGGAGTATCGGGGAGCTGTTTTTT,CASSYSSGSIGELFF
TRBV6-5,TRBJ1-1,NA,many,TGTGCCAGCAGTAAACTTGACAGTAACACTGAAGCTTTCTTT,CASSKLDSNTEAFF
TRBV30,TRBJ2-7,TRBD2,many,TGTGCCTGGAGTGTCGGGGGACTAGCATCGGGAGAGCAGTACTTC,CAWSVGGLASGEQYF
TRBV4-1,TRBJ2-1,TRBD2,many,TGCGCCAGCAGCCAAAGGACTAGCGGGGTAAATGAGCAGTTCTTC,CASSQRTSGVNEQFF
TRBV7-8,TRBJ2-3,NA,many,TGTGCCAGCAGCTTCAACCTAGGGCGGGCGGGTTCCACAGATACGCAGTATTTT,CASSFNLGRAGSTDTQYF
TRBV24-1,TRBJ2-1,NA,many,TGTGCCACCACGGGTAACAATGAGCAGTTCTTC,CATTGNNEQFF
TRBV20-1,TRBJ2-5,TRBD2,many,TGCAGTGCTAGAGGCTCCCTAGCGGGAGTGTTGGAGACCCAGTACTTC,CSARGSLAGVLETQYF
TRBV20-1,TRBJ2-1,TRBD2,few,TGCAGTGCTCAAATTAGACTAGCGGGAGTCAATGAGCAGTTCTTC,CSAQIRLAGVNEQFF
TRBV27,TRBJ2-1,NA,many,TGTGCCAGCAGTTTAGGGACTCCATACAATGAGCAGTTCTTC,CASSLGTPYNEQFF
TRBV27,TRBJ2-7,TRBD2,many,TGTGCCAGCAGTTTAGCGGGGGCCTACGAGCAGTACTTC,CASSLAGAYEQYF
TRBV19,TRBJ1-5,NA,many,TGTGCCAGTATTCAGGGTTGGGGTACTTCCGATAGCAATCAGCCCCAGCATTTT,CASIQGWGTSDSNQPQHF
TRBV23-1,TRBJ2-2,TRBD2,many,TGCGCCAGCATTCACGGGGGGTTTGCCGGGGAGCTGTTTTTT,CASIHGGFAGELFF
TRBV11-2,TRBJ2-3,NA,many,TGTGCCAGCAGCTTCCCCCCTTACACAGATACGCAGTATTTT,CASSFPPYTDTQYF
TRBV20-1,TRBJ2-1,TRBD2,NA,TGCGGATTACTAGCGGGGGGTGAGCAGTTCTTC,CGLLAGGEQFF
TRBV9,TRBJ2-5,NA,NA,TGTGCCAGCAGCATCACGAATCAAGAGACCCAGTACTTC,CASSITNQETQYF
TRBV7-2,TRBJ2-5,NA,many,TGTGCCAGCAGCTTAGTGCCGTACCAAGAGACCCAGTACTTC,CASSLVPYQETQYF
TRBV3-1,TRBJ2-7,NA,many,TGTGCCAGCAGCCAAGGCGGCCCCTACGAGCAGTACTTC,CASSQGGPYEQYF
TRBV12-3/TRBV12-4,TRBJ2-1,NA,NA,TGTGCCAGCAAGCCGGCCCCCACAAATCACAATGAGCAGTTCTTC,CASKPAPTNHNEQFF
TRBV7-2,TRBJ1-1,NA,many,TGTGCCAGCAGCTTAGGTGGAATGGTAATGAACACTGAAGCTTTCTTT,CASSLGGMVMNTEAFF
TRBV20-1,TRBJ2-1,TRBD2,many,TGCAGTGCTTCTACTAGCGGGGCCACCTACAATGAGCAGTTCTTC,CSASTSGATYNEQFF
TRBV12-3/TRBV12-4,TRBJ2-3,NA,many,TGTGCCAGCAGTTTGGGCGGGCGTAATACGCAGTATTTT,CASSLGGRNTQYF
TRBV12-3/TRBV12-4,TRBJ2-7,TRBD2,many,TGCGGGGTGACTAGCGGGATCTCCTACGAGCAGTACTTC,CGVTSGISYEQYF
TRBV29-1,TRBJ2-7,TRBD1,many,TGCAGCGTTTCGGACAGGAGCTCCTACGAGCAGTACTTC,CSVSDRSSYEQYF